This T cell receptor (beta chain) was captured by sequencing in a study of metastatic and nonmetastatic thyroid tumors. This clone was counted ten times or more. Trimming pared 4 bases from V and 8 bases from J, leaving 24 bases between. The germline CDR1 and CDR2 sequences are SGHRS and YFSETQ. This CDR3 comprises 16 residues. TCRdb re-analyzed the PCR reads using MiXCR. The sample consists of about 15,000 clones, around 20% of them appearing once. No patient had received any treatment before thyroid surgery. The clonotype originates from a female donor with papillary thyroid cancer or a benign thyroid nodule (not recorded which). Some clones in this sample may be carry-over from other donors' samples. The J gene is TRBJ1-2, the V gene TRBV5-1, with TRBD1 as a possible D gene (5 bases). The sequenced material came from tumor tissue. CDR3 sequence reads: CASSLNTVPSGDGYTF. The DNA of the CDR3 is TGCGCCAGCAGCCTGAATACCGTTCCCTCCGGGGACGGCTACACCTTC.